The 13 T cell receptor beta chains presented below share a single source sample, sequenced in a study of blood T cell repertoires in COVID-19. Libraries were prepared by immunoSEQ multiplex PCR; TCRdb keeps only in-frame clonotypes and omits some of them. The repertoire has fewer than 350,000 clones, about 90% of them found once; the top ten carry less than 2.5%. Sequenced input: peripheral blood. Source of these receptors: a woman in her 30s who had recovered from COVID-19.

V is TRBV9 and J is TRBJ2-1, with D possibly being TRBD2 (5 bases). CDR1 is SGDLS, CDR2 YYNGEE, per germline. The V end was cut by 0 bases, the J end by 7 bases, with 11 bases between. The CDR3 runs to 14 residues. The CDR3 bases are TGTGCCAGCAGCGTAGTCACTAGTGCTAATGAGCAGTTCTTC. Its translation is CASSVVTSANEQFF.

V gene TRBV30 combines with J gene TRBJ2-7, with D perhaps TRBD2 (6 bases). V was shortened by 2 bases and J by 2 bases, with 10 bases between the two germline ends. The CDR3 loop spans 13 amino acids. CDR1 is GTSNPN and CDR2 is SVGIG in the germline V gene (reference sequence). In DNA form, the CDR3 reads TGTGCCTGGAGTACGGGACTGGCCTACGAGCAGTACTTC. This encodes CAWSTGLAYEQYF. The full variable domain, completed using reference TRBV30 and TRBJ2-7, is SQTIHQWPATLVQPVGSPLSLECTVEGTSNPNLYWYRQAAGRGLQLLFYSVGIGQISSEVPQNLSASRPQDRQFILSSKKLLLSDSGFYLCAWSTGLAYEQYFGPGTRLTVT.

CDR3 protein: CASSALAGEGEQFF. The CDR3 region has the DNA TGTGCCAGCAGCGCACTAGCGGGAGAGGGTGAGCAGTTCTTC. The chain uses TRBV9 and TRBJ2-1, with TRBD2 matching 11 bases. J gave up 9 bases and V 3 bases, and 5 bases lay outside the gene matches. CDR1 is SGDLS, CDR2 YYNGEE, per germline. The CDR3 length is 14 residues. The full variable domain, its missing parts supplied by reference TRBV9 and TRBJ2-1, is DSGVTQTPKHLITATGQRVTLRCSPRSGDLSVYWYQQSLDQGLQFLIQYYNGEERAKGNILERFSAQQFPDLHSELNLSSLELGDSALYFCASSALAGEGEQFFGPGTRLTVL.

The rearrangement joins TRBV11-2 to TRBJ2-3, with D tentatively TRBD2 (5 bases). V was clipped by 3 bases and J by 2 bases, with 12 bases between them. The CDR3 is 15 residues long. Germline CDR1 SGHAT, CDR2 FQNNGV. CDR3 in amino acids: CASSFGITDTDTQYF. In DNA form, the CDR3 reads TGTGCCAGCAGCTTCGGGATTACTGACACAGATACGCAGTATTTT.

The V and J genes are TRBV19 and TRBJ1-4; TRBD1 agrees at 9 bases. The V gene end was trimmed by 7 bases and the J gene end by 4 bases; junction bases not matched to a gene: 7. This CDR3 has 15 residues. Germline V gives CDR1 LNHDA, CDR2 SQIVND (reference sequence). The CDR3 here is CASTEVGQGNEKLFF. The CDR3 DNA reads TGTGCCAGTACGGAGGTGGGACAGGGTAATGAAAAACTGTTTTTT.

The chain recombines TRBV5-4 with TRBJ2-2, with D perhaps matching TRBD2 (6 bases). Germline CDR1 is SGHNT and CDR2 is YYREEE (reference sequence). The CDR3 spans 14 residues. V gave up 0 bases and J gave up 3 bases, with 6 bases separating them. The CDR3: CASSLGLDTGELFF. The CDR3 nucleotides are TGTGCCAGCAGCTTGGGACTAGACACCGGGGAGCTGTTTTTT. Full variable domain (outside the CDR3, taken from reference TRBV5-4 and TRBJ2-2): ETGVTQSPTHLIKTRGQQVTLRCSSQSGHNTVSWYQQALGQGPQFIFQYYREEENGRGNFPPRFSGLQFPNYSSELNVNALELDDSALYLCASSLGLDTGELFFGEGSRLTVL.

This clone came up many times. CDR3 nucleotides: TGTGCCAGTAGCACCGGGACAGGGTCCACCGGGGAGCTGTTTTTT. It is translated as CASSTGTGSTGELFF. The rearrangement links TRBV19 to TRBJ2-2, with 9 bases lining up with TRBD1. The V and J ends lost 6 bases and 4 bases, in that order; junction bases with no gene match: 6. The CDR3 extends over 15 amino acids. Germline CDR1 LNHDA, CDR2 SQIVND (reference sequence).

The chain is built from TRBV30 and TRBJ2-7; 10 bases agree with TRBD1. CDR3 length equals 13 residues. From germline, CDR1 is GTSNPN and CDR2 SVGIG (reference sequence). Trimming took 3 bases from V and 4 from J; bases not matched to a gene: 3. CDR3 bases: TGTGCCTGGAGCAAGGGACAGGGGTACGAGCAGTACTTC. Translation: CAWSKGQGYEQYF.

The chain combines TRBV5-1 with TRBJ2-3; TRBD2 agrees at 9 bases. The V segment lost 4 bases and the J segment 2 bases; nucleotides outside the gene matches: 5. The CDR3 is made up of 15 amino acids. Germline assignment: CDR1 SGHRS and CDR2 YFSETQ. DNA of the CDR3: TGCGCCAGCAGCCAGACTAGCGGAGCCACAGATACGCAGTATTTT. Its translation: CASSQTSGATDTQYF.

CDR3 residues: CASSQRPGPYNEQFF. The CDR3 DNA sequence: TGCGCCAGCAGCCAAAGGCCAGGCCCCTACAATGAGCAGTTCTTC. The V call is TRBV4-1, the J call TRBJ2-1; D ambiguous. This CDR3 is 15 amino acids long. From germline, CDR1 is MGHRA and CDR2 YSYEKL. With 2 bases removed from V and 2 bases from J, the gap between germline ends came to 10 bases.

The chain is built from TRBV7-2 and TRBJ2-7; D gene unclear. Deletions cut 5 bases from V and 2 bases from J, with 13 bases between. Germline V gives CDR1 SGHTA, CDR2 FQGNSA. CDR3 length: 14 residues. The CDR3 sequence is CASSPAGGPYEQYF. CDR3 sequence (DNA): TGTGCCAGCAGCCCCGCAGGTGGGCCCTACGAGCAGTACTTC.

The rearrangement links TRBV10-2 to TRBJ2-1; 8 nucleotides line up with TRBD1. J was trimmed by 9 bases and V by 8 bases; bases with no gene match: 9. Germline CDR1 reads WSHSY; CDR2 reads SAAADI. This CDR3 comprises 13 residues. CDR3 DNA sequence: TGCGCCAGCGCCCAGACAGGGGCATTTGAGCAGTTCTTC. This gives the protein CASAQTGAFEQFF.

This chain connects TRBV7-2 to TRBJ1-4; D remains ambiguous. Germline V gene lookup returns CDR1 SGHTA and CDR2 FQGNSA. The CDR3 contains 12 residues. The germline V and J ends were trimmed by 2 bases and 8 bases, with 6 bases remaining between them. The chain's CDR3 is CASSLRGEKLFF. CDR3 DNA: TGTGCCAGCAGCTTAAGAGGGGAAAAACTGTTTTTT.